This TCR beta chain was observed in a study of response to subunit inactivated influenza vaccine. Points from the study as a whole: A suggestion made by the authors is that each seasonal influenza vaccination recruits few new T cells.

TCRdb itself ran the RT-PCR reads through MiXCR, one entry per CDR3 protein. The data contain more than 450,000 distinct CDR3 sequences, 12% of them singletons. The CDR3 covers 18 residues. V dropped 1 base and J dropped 4 bases, with 19 bases sitting between them. Germline CDR1 reads LGHNA; CDR2 reads YNFKEQ. At least ten counts were recorded for this clonotype. Its antigen is undetermined. This sequence originates from a man aged 50-60 years who received an inactivated influenza vaccine. V is TRBV4-2 and J is TRBJ2-2, with D possibly TRBD2 on 6 matching bases. Sequences were derived from PBMCs from blood, sampled on the day of vaccination. The CDR3 sequence is CASSQVGVGTRGTGELFF. The CDR3 DNA sequence: TGTGCCAGCAGCCAAGTAGGAGTCGGGACTCGGGGCACCGGGGAGCTGTTTTTT.